These T cell receptor beta chains were read from a single sample in a study of cytomegalovirus exposure and HLA in healthy donors. Repertoires were generated with immunoSEQ multiplex PCR, while TCRdb's copy carries only in-frame clones and drops some. The data contain around 140,000 clones, 83% of them seen just once; the ten biggest clones take up 1.5%. Sequenced input: PBMCs. These TCRs come from a man aged 35 to 55 in good health and CMV-seronegative. CDR3s include the opening cysteine and the closing phenylalanine or tryptophan. The D gene is left open where the match is weak. Not all rows give a size; the values are once, few, many and, for expanded clones, a class.

d_call j_call clone_size v_call cdr3_aa cdr3_nt
TRBD2 TRBJ2-1 - TRBV2 CASSMGLPSYNEQFF TGTGCCAGCAGTATGGGACTACCCTCCTACAATGAGCAGTTCTTC
- TRBJ1-1 - TRBV6-5 CASTQGTNTEAFF TGTGCCAGCACCCAGGGGACGAACACTGAAGCTTTCTTT
- TRBJ1-2 - TRBV25-1 CASSFGGGNGYTF TGTGCCAGCTCCTTTGGCGGGGGCAATGGCTACACCTTC
TRBD1 TRBJ1-2 - TRBV6-1 CASSVRDRGGYTF TGTGCCAGCAGTGTACGGGACAGGGGAGGCTACACCTTC
TRBD1 TRBJ2-7 - TRBV6-6 CASSDRVHYEQYF TGTGCCAGCAGCGACAGGGTCCACTACGAGCAGTACTTC
TRBD2 TRBJ2-5 - TRBV2 CASRGVAGGRETQYF TGTGCCAGCAGGGGGGTAGCGGGGGGTAGAGAGACCCAGTACTTC
- TRBJ1-6 few TRBV5-6 CASSLDGRLGEPLHF TGTGCCAGCAGCTTGGATGGCAGACTTGGTGAACCCCTCCACTTT
- TRBJ2-1 - TRBV21-1 CASSKREADYNEQFF TGTGCCAGCAGCAAGCGGGAGGCCGACTACAATGAGCAGTTCTTC
TRBD1 TRBJ1-5 - TRBV19 CASNSRTGSNQPQHF TGTGCCAGTAACTCCAGGACAGGGAGCAATCAGCCCCAGCATTTT
TRBD1 TRBJ2-7 - TRBV28 CASSSLTGVYEQYF TGTGCCAGCAGTTCATTGACAGGGGTCTACGAGCAGTACTTC
- TRBJ1-5 - TRBV6-6 CASSIAGTIRAQHF TGTGCCAGCAGTATCGCCGGGACAATTAGGGCCCAGCATTTT
- TRBJ2-5 - TRBV15 CATSRDRAGPQYF TGTGCCACCAGCAGAGATCGGGCGGGGCCCCAGTACTTC
- TRBJ2-1 - TRBV5-4 CASSRPTAGGSNEQFF TGTGCCAGCAGCCGACCTACCGCAGGCGGGTCCAATGAGCAGTTCTTC
- TRBJ1-1 - TRBV27 CASSWGGTEAFF TGTGCCAGCAGTTGGGGGGGCACTGAAGCTTTCTTT
- TRBJ2-1 - TRBV6-5 CASSSHRAGAYNEQFF TGTGCCAGCAGTTCCCACCGGGCAGGGGCCTACAATGAGCAGTTCTTC
- TRBJ2-5 - TRBV25-1 CASSEYGRGQETQYF TGTGCCAGCAGTGAATACGGCAGGGGTCAAGAGACCCAGTACTTC
- TRBJ1-6 - TRBV6-5 CASSRDIHNSPLHF TGTGCCAGCAGCCGGGACATCCATAATTCACCCCTCCACTTT
- TRBJ2-7 - TRBV2 CASRDRLSYEQYF TGTGCCAGCAGGGACAGACTATCCTACGAGCAGTACTTC
TRBD2 TRBJ2-7 once TRBV9 CASSVRSSGEYEQYF TGTGCCAGCAGCGTAAGATCCAGCGGGGAATACGAGCAGTACTTC
TRBD1 TRBJ1-2 - TRBV27 CASSLSPRPTGRSHGYTF TGTGCCAGCAGTTTATCACCCCGCCCGACAGGGAGGAGCCATGGCTACACCTTC
- TRBJ1-2 - TRBV12-5 CASGLVIGTRGGGYTF TGTGCTAGTGGTTTGGTAATCGGGACGAGGGGAGGTGGCTACACCTTC
TRBD2 TRBJ2-3 - TRBV5-4 CASSAGLAETDTQYF TGTGCCAGCAGCGCAGGACTAGCGGAAACAGATACGCAGTATTTT
TRBD2 TRBJ2-2 - TRBV7-9 CSSGRDTGELFF TGTTCCAGCGGGAGAGACACCGGGGAGCTGTTTTTT
TRBD1 TRBJ1-2 - TRBV11-1 CASSPGTGPVGYTF TGTGCCAGCAGCCCAGGGACAGGACCTGTAGGCTACACCTTC
- TRBJ2-7 - TRBV2 CASSEGQAFSYEQYF TGTGCCAGCAGTGAAGGGCAGGCGTTCTCCTACGAGCAGTACTTC
TRBD1 TRBJ1-1 few TRBV28 CASSTWTGRDTEAFF TGTGCCAGCAGTACATGGACAGGGCGGGACACTGAAGCTTTCTTT
TRBD1 TRBJ2-3 - TRBV7-9 CSSSFSGQGTDTQYF TGTTCCAGCAGCTTCTCGGGACAGGGGACAGATACGCAGTATTTT
- TRBJ1-3 once TRBV4-3 CASSPGAGWSGNTIYF TGCGCCAGCAGCCCAGGGGCCGGGTGGTCTGGAAACACCATATATTTT
- TRBJ2-4 - TRBV29-1 CSVEGLGSERNIQYF TGCAGCGTTGAAGGACTAGGTTCGGAAAGAAACATTCAGTACTTC
- TRBJ1-5 - TRBV19 CASSIFTPYSNQPQHF TGTGCCAGTAGTATATTTACACCTTATAGCAATCAGCCCCAGCATTTT
TRBD1 TRBJ1-6 - TRBV7-3 CASSVDRGYNSPLHF TGTGCCAGCAGCGTGGACAGGGGTTATAATTCACCCCTCCACTTT
- TRBJ1-1 - TRBV6-5 CASAGNDMNTEAFF TGTGCCAGTGCAGGGAATGACATGAACACTGAAGCTTTCTTT
TRBD2 TRBJ2-1 - TRBV30 CAWSKASGNEQFF TGTGCCTGGAGTAAGGCTAGCGGCAATGAGCAGTTCTTC
TRBD2 TRBJ2-3 - TRBV7-3 CASRGLATDTQYF TGTGCCAGCAGGGGACTAGCAACAGATACGCAGTATTTT
- TRBJ2-1 - TRBV7-9 CASSLSGSDEQFF TGTGCCAGCAGCTTATCAGGGTCTGATGAGCAGTTCTTC
TRBD2 TRBJ2-7 - TRBV7-9 CASSTTSGASYEQYF TGTGCCAGCAGCACCACTAGCGGAGCTTCGTACGAGCAGTACTTC
- TRBJ2-1 - TRBV30 CAWSEGSSYNEQFF TGTGCCTGGAGCGAGGGAAGCTCCTACAATGAGCAGTTCTTC
TRBD2 TRBJ2-1 - TRBV5-4 CASSDGTSHEQFF TGTGCCAGCAGCGACGGGACTAGCCATGAGCAGTTCTTC
TRBD1 TRBJ1-5 - TRBV29-1 CSARDRQDQPQHF TGCAGCGCTCGGGACAGGCAAGATCAGCCCCAGCATTTT
TRBD1 TRBJ2-7 - TRBV10-1 CASSGIGGHEQYF TGCGCCAGCAGTGGCATAGGGGGCCACGAGCAGTACTTC
TRBD2 TRBJ2-2 - TRBV5-4 CASSPQRGANTGELFF TGTGCCAGCAGCCCTCAGCGGGGGGCGAACACCGGGGAGCTGTTTTTT